This entry lists 2 T cell receptor beta chains sequenced from one sample in a study of T cell repertoires in ileal Crohn's disease (dated by TCRdb to about 2019). Library preparation employed the immunoSEQ multiplex PCR assay. TCRdb retrieved this table from immuneACCESS and kept in-frame rearrangements only. Not all clones are present; in checked studies, unresolved V genes account for under half, and no reason is known for the remainder. This sample is represented by a few thousand clones; approximately 67% of them were singletons. The ten largest clonotypes hold approximately 13% of the sample. Sequenced: ileal tissue. The origin of the receptors is an adult with Crohn's disease.

The chain is built from TRBV9 and TRBJ2-2; a possible D gene is TRBD1 (5 bases). CDR1 is SGDLS and CDR2 is YYNGEE in the germline V gene. The V end lost 0 bases, the J end lost 7 bases, and 10 bases lay between the germline ends. The CDR3 loop spans 14 amino acids. The CDR3 coding sequence is TGTGCCAGCAGCGTAGAAGGGGCCTACGGGGAGCTGTTTTTT. It encodes CASSVEGAYGELFF.

This clone was counted a few times. The V gene is TRBV27, the J gene TRBJ2-7; TRBD2 matches 10 bases. CDR3 size: 16 residues. With 6 bases clipped from V and 3 bases from J, the junction kept 11 bases outside the gene matches. CDR1 MNHEY and CDR2 SMNVEV come from the germline V gene (reference sequence). CDR3 sequence reads: CASSGGGTSAFYEQYF. The DNA for the CDR3 is TGTGCCAGCAGCGGGGGGGGGACTAGCGCCTTCTACGAGCAGTACTTC.